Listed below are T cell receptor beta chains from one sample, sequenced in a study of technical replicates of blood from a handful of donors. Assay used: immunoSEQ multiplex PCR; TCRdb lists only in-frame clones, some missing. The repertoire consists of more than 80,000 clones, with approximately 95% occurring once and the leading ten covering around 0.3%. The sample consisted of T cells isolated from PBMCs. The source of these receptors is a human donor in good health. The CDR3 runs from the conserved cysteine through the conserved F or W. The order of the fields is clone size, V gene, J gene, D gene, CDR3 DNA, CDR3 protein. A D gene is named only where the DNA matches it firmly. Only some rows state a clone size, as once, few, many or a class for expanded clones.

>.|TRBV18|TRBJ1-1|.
TGTGCCAGCTCCCCTGACGGGGGGCAGAACACTGAAGCTTTCTTT
CASSPDGGQNTEAFF
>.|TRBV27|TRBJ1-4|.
TGTGCCAGCAGTTTATCCTATACAGGGAGAGCTGAAAAACTGTTTTTT
CASSLSYTGRAEKLFF
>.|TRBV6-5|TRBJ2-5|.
TGTGCCAGCAGCTCACTTACGGAGACCCAGTACTTC
CASSSLTETQYF
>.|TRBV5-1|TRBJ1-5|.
TGCGCCAGCAGCTTGAATTCGAATCAGCCCCAGCATTTT
CASSLNSNQPQHF
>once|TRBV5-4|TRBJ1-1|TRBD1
TGTGCAGGGGGCGAAATGAACACTGAAGCTTTCTTT
CAGGEMNTEAFF
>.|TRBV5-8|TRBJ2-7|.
TGTGCCAGCAGCTTCTACAGCTCCTACGAGCAGTACTTC
CASSFYSSYEQYF
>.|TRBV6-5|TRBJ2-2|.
TGTGCCAGCAGTTACGTAGCGCTCGCGAACACCGGGGAGCTGTTTTTT
CASSYVALANTGELFF
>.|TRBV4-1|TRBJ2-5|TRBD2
TGCGCCAGCAGCCGTCCGGGACTAGACCCTCAAGAGACCCAGTACTTC
CASSRPGLDPQETQYF
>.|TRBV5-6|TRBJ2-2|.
TGTGCCAGCAGCTTGTTTTTCGGCGGGCTAGCGGGACAGGCCGGGGAGCTGTTTTTT
CASSLFFGGLAGQAGELFF
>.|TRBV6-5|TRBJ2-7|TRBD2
TGTGCCAGCAGTTACTATGCCGCGGGAGGGCCTTACGAGCAGTACTTC
CASSYYAAGGPYEQYF
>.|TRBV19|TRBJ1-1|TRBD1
TGTGCCAGTAGTATGGGACAGAGTAACACTGAAGCTTTCTTT
CASSMGQSNTEAFF
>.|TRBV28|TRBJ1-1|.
TGTGCCAGCAGTGGAGAAGGCTTGAACACTGAAGCTTTCTTT
CASSGEGLNTEAFF
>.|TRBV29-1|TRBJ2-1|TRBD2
TGCACCCTCCTACTAGCGGGAGTACCCAATGAGCAGTTCTTC
CTLLLAGVPNEQFF
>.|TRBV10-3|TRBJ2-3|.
TGTGCCATCAGTGAGGAGGAAGAAGTGGATACGCAGTATTTT
CAISEEEEVDTQYF
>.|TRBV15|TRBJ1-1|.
TGTGCCACCAGTAATAGTAGGGGCACTGAAGCTTTCTTT
CATSNSRGTEAFF
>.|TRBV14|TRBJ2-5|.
TGTGCCAGCAGCCAACAGGGAATGTTTCAAGAGACCCAGTACTTC
CASSQQGMFQETQYF
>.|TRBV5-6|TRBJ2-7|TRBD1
TGTGCCAGCAGCGGGGATAGGACAGGGGTCATCTGGGAGCAGTACTTC
CASSGDRTGVIWEQYF
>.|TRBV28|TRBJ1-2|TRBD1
TGTGCCAGCGGAGACAGGGGAGGCTACACCTTC
CASGDRGGYTF
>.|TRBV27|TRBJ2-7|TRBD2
TGTGCCAGCAGTCGTAGCGGGTCCGGGGACGAGCAGTACTTC
CASSRSGSGDEQYF
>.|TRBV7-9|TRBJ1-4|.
TGTGCCAGCAGCGACTACTTACAGGGTTATGAAAAACTGTTTTTT
CASSDYLQGYEKLFF
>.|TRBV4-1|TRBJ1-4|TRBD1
TGCGCCAGCAGCACGGACAGGGAGGTAGTCGAACTGTTTTTT
CASSTDREVVELFF
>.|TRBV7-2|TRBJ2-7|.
TGTGCCAGCAGCTTGACAGACCCCTACGAGCAGTACTTC
CASSLTDPYEQYF
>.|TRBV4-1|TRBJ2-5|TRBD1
TGCGCCAGCAGCCAACTACAGGGGAGAGGAGAGACCCAGTACTTC
CASSQLQGRGETQYF
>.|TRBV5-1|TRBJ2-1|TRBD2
TGCGCCAGCAGCTTGGCTGGGACTAGCGGGAGGGCGACGTACAATGAGCAGTTCTTC
CASSLAGTSGRATYNEQFF